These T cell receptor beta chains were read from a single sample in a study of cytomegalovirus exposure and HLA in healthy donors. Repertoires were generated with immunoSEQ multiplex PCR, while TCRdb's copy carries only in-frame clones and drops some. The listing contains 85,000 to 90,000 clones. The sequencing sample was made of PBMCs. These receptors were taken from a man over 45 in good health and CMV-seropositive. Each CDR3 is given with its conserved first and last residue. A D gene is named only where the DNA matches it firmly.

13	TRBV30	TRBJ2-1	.	TGTGCCTGGAGTGTGGGCCCCTATGATGAGCAGTTCTTC	CAWSVGPYDEQFF
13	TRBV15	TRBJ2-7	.	TGTGCCACCAGCAGAGGGACTACCTACGAGCAGTACTTC	CATSRGTTYEQYF
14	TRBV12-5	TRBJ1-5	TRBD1	TGTGCTAGTGGACCGGGACAGGGGAATCAGCCCCAGCATTTT	CASGPGQGNQPQHF
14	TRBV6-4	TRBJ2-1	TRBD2	TGTGCCAGCGGGGCTAGCGGGAGCAGTTCTGAGCAGTTCTTC	CASGASGSSSEQFF
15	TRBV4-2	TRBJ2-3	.	TGTGCCAGCAGCCAAGAGGAGCGCCCTGGGGATACGCAGTATTTT	CASSQEERPGDTQYF
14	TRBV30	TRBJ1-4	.	TGTGCCTGGAGTGTACCGCCCCCGGGTGAAAAACTGTTTTTT	CAWSVPPPGEKLFF
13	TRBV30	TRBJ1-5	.	TGTGCCTGGAGTAAGGGCGGGAATCAGCCCCAGCATTTT	CAWSKGGNQPQHF
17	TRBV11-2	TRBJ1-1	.	TGTGCCAGCAGCTTAGGTAGGCTGAGAGGGTTCCACACTGAAGCTTTCTTT	CASSLGRLRGFHTEAFF
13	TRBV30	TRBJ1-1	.	TGTGCCTGTGAGCGGGCTTCGGAAGCTGAAGCTTTCTTT	CACERASEAEAFF
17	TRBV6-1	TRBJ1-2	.	TGTGCCAGCAGTGTGTATGAGGCTCCACGGTTAAACTATGGCTACACCTTC	CASSVYEAPRLNYGYTF
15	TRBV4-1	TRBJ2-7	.	TGCGCCAGCGCCAGCGAGGGTGTCGGTTCCTACGAGCAGTACTTC	CASASEGVGSYEQYF
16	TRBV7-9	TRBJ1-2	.	TGTGCCAGCAGCCCCCCCCCAAAGACGGAGGAGAATGGCTACACCTTC	CASSPPPKTEENGYTF
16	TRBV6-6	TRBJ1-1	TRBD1	TGTGCCAGCAGTTACGCTGAGGACAGGGTGAACACTGAAGCTTTCTTT	CASSYAEDRVNTEAFF
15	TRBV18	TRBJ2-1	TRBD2	TGTGCCAGCTCACGGGGACTAGCGGGACACAATGAGCAGTTCTTC	CASSRGLAGHNEQFF
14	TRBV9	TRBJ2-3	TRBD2	TGTGCCAGCAGCTCCCCCGGGGGGACAGATACGCAGTATTTT	CASSSPGGTDTQYF
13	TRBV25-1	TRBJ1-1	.	TGTGCCAGCAGTGACACTCCGAACACTGAAGCTTTCTTT	CASSDTPNTEAFF
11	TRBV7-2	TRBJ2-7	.	TGTGCCAGCAGCTTGGGAGCGGAGCAGTACTTC	CASSLGAEQYF
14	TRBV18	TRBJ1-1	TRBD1	TGTGCCAGCTCCTGGACAGGGGAGAACACTGAAGCTTTCTTT	CASSWTGENTEAFF
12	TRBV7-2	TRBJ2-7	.	TGTGCCAGCAGCCCTCCTTCGGGAGAGCAGTACTTC	CASSPPSGEQYF
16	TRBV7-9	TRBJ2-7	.	TGTGCCAGCAGCCCTACACCACGGGGGACCCAGGTCGAGCAGTACTTC	CASSPTPRGTQVEQYF
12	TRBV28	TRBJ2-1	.	TGTGCCAGCAGTTTACAGGGCTATGAGCAGTTCTTC	CASSLQGYEQFF
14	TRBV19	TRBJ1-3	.	TGTGCCAGTAGTTCCGCACTGTGGGGAAACACCATATATTTT	CASSSALWGNTIYF
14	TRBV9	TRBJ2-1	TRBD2	TGTGCCAGCACCCGACTAGCGGGAGGTGGCGAGCAGTTCTTC	CASTRLAGGGEQFF
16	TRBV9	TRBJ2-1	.	TGTGCCAGCAGCCTAACCTTTAGCGCACATTACAATGAGCAGTTCTTC	CASSLTFSAHYNEQFF
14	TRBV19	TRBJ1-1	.	TGTGCCAGTAGTATAGGGGGGGGACGCTCTGAAGCTTTCTTT	CASSIGGGRSEAFF
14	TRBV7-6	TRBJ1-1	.	TGTGCCAGCAGCTTAGGGGTCAGGGACACTGAAGCTTTCTTT	CASSLGVRDTEAFF
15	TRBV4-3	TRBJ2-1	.	TGCGCCAGCAGCCAAGGTTGGACACTCGACAATGAGCAGTTCTTC	CASSQGWTLDNEQFF
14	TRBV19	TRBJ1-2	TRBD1	TGTGCCAGTAACCGGGACAGGGGAAACTATGGCTACACCTTC	CASNRDRGNYGYTF
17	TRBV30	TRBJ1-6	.	TGTGCCTGGAGAGGGGGTGTCTTGAGCTCCTATAATTCACCCCTCCACTTT	CAWRGGVLSSYNSPLHF
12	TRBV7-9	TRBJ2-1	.	TGTGCCAGCACCCAGGGTGGCAATGAGCAGTTCTTC	CASTQGGNEQFF
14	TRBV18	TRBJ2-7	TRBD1	TGTGCCAGCTCAGACAGGGGGCAAGGATACGAGCAGTACTTC	CASSDRGQGYEQYF
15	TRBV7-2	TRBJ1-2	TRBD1	TGTGCCAGCAGCTACTCGACAGGGCTAAACTATGGCTACACCTTC	CASSYSTGLNYGYTF
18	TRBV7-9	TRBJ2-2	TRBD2	TGTGCCAGCAGCTTAGGGCTAGCGGGGGCCTTGAACACCGGGGAGCTGTTTTTT	CASSLGLAGALNTGELFF
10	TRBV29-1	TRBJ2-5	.	TGCAGCGTCTCCAGGGAGACCCAGTACTTC	CSVSRETQYF
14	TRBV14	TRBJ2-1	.	TGTGCCAGCAGCCGATCAGATACGAACAATGAGCAGTTCTTC	CASSRSDTNNEQFF
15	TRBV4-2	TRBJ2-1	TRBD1	TGTGCCAGCAGACAAGGGGACAGGGGCTACAATGAGCAGTTCTTC	CASRQGDRGYNEQFF
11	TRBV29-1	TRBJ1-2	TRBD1	TGCAGCGTTGCGGGACAGAGTGGCTACACCTTC	CSVAGQSGYTF
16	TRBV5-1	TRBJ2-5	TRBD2	TGCGCCAGCAGCTTGTACGGGACTAGAGGTTTGGAGACCCAGTACTTC	CASSLYGTRGLETQYF
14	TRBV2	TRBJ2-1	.	TGTGCCGTCCTGGCCGGACTCCTTAACAATGAGCAGTTCTTC	CAVLAGLLNNEQFF
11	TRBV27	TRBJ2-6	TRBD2	TGTGCCACCGGGGGGACCAACGTCCTGACTTTC	CATGGTNVLTF
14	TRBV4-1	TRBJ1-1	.	TGCGCCAGCAGCCAAGAGGGGGGAATGGTTGGGGCTTTCTTT	CASSQEGGMVGAFF
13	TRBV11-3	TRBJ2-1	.	TGTGCCAGCAGCTCTCGAAGGGGAAATGAGCAGTTCTTC	CASSSRRGNEQFF
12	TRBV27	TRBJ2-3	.	TGTGCCAGCCGCATTTTGAGGGATACGCAGTATTTT	CASRILRDTQYF
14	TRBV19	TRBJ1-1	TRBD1	TGTGCCAGTAGTTTCCACAGGGGGGGCACTGAAGCTTTCTTT	CASSFHRGGTEAFF
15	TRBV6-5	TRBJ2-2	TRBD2	TGTGCCAGCAGGGGGCGGGAGGGGGGAGCTCGGGAGCTGTTTTTT	CASRGREGGARELFF
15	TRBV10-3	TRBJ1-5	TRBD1	TGTGCCATCAGGCCCGGGACAGGGAGCAATCAGCCCCAGCATTTT	CAIRPGTGSNQPQHF